The 6 T cell receptor beta chains below all came from one sample that was sequenced in a study of cytomegalovirus exposure and HLA in healthy donors. 60 Vbeta and 13 Jbeta primers were used in PCR. Repertoires were generated with immunoSEQ multiplex PCR, while TCRdb's copy carries only in-frame clones and drops some. The sample records over 100,000 clones, around three quarters being singletons. Sequenced input: PBMCs. The receptors shown here come from a human donor in good health.

CDR3: CASSHPAAGGQGEQFF. CDR3 coding DNA: TGCGCCAGCAGCCACCCGGCGGCGGGGGGGCAGGGTGAGCAGTTCTTC. V gene TRBV4-1 combines with J gene TRBJ2-1; the match to TRBD2 covers 9 bases. V dropped 3 bases and J dropped 9; count of bases not matched to a gene: 12. The germline CDR1 and CDR2 sequences are MGHRA and YSYEKL. This CDR3 contains 16 residues.

The V call is TRBV4-3, the J call TRBJ2-5; D gene ambiguous. Germline lookup yields CDR1 LGHNA and CDR2 YSLEER. Between the trimmed V and J ends, which lost 0 bases and 5 bases, there was a span of 13 bases. This CDR3 spans 15 amino acids. The DNA for the CDR3 is TGCGCCAGCAGCCAAGATTTCGTGTACCGGGAGACCCAGTACTTC. This translates into CASSQDFVYRETQYF.

The chain joins TRBV28 to TRBJ2-1, with a tentative D call TRBD1 (5 bases). Germline CDR1 and CDR2: MDHEN and SYDVKM. The CDR3 has 14 amino acids. Trimming took 9 bases from V and 0 from J, leaving 12 bases between them. This chain's CDR3 is CASMGLSSYNEQFF. As DNA, the CDR3 is TGTGCCAGTATGGGGCTGAGCTCCTACAATGAGCAGTTCTTC.

V usage is TRBV7-9 and J usage is TRBJ1-2, with a tentative D call TRBD1 (6 bases). V lost 1 base and J 4 bases, leaving 13 bases between the germline ends. CDR1 is SEHNR and CDR2 is FQNEAQ in the germline V gene (reference sequence). The CDR3 consists of 15 residues. The CDR3 region is CASSLDQGFSYGYTF. CDR3 bases: TGTGCCAGCAGCTTAGACCAGGGGTTTTCCTATGGCTACACCTTC.

This clone showed up just a few times. The rearrangement links TRBV5-5 to TRBJ2-5; D might be TRBD2 (7 bases). The germline V gene encodes CDR1 SGHKS and CDR2 YYEKEE (reference sequence). The V end lost 4 bases, the J end lost 5 bases, and 15 bases lay between the germline ends. The CDR3 covers 14 residues. The DNA for the CDR3 is TGTGCCAGCAGCCGCGGGGGAGGGGGGGAGACCCAGTACTTC. It codes for CASSRGGGGETQYF.

The sample holds a few counts of this clone. The chain combines TRBV9 with TRBJ2-3, with 9 bases that match TRBD2. This CDR3 spans 14 amino acids. Trimming took 6 bases from V and 10 from J; bases not matched to a gene: 12. Germline CDR1 is SGDLS and CDR2 is YYNGEE. Here the CDR3 reads CASTLGRGGAAQYF. The CDR3 DNA sequence: TGTGCCAGCACCTTGGGGCGGGGGGGTGCTGCGCAGTATTTT.